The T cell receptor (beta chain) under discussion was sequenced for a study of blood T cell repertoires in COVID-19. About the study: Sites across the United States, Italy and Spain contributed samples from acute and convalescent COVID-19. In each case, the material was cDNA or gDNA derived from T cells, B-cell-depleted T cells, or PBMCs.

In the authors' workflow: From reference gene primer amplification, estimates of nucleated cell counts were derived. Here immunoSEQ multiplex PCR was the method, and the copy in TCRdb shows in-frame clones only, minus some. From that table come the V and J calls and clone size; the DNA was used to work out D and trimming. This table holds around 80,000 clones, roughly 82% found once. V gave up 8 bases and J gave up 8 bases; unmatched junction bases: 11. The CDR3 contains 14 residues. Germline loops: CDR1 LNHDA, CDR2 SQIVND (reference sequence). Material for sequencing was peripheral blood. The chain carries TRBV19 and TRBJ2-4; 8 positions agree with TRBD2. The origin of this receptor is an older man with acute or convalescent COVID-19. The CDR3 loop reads CASSRGGAGDIQYF. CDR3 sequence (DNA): TGTGCCAGTTCCCGGGGGGGGGCCGGAGACATTCAGTACTTC.